What follows describes a single TCR beta chain. This entry belongs to a study of blood T cell repertoires in COVID-19. Study context: PBMCs, B-cell-depleted T cells, or T cells provided the cDNA or gDNA that made up the material.

Trimming removed 4 bases from V and 1 base from J, with 8 bases in between. The CDR3 consists of 13 residues. Germline CDR1 reads SGHRS; CDR2 reads YFSETQ. This study enrolled people aged roughly 18 to 89 from around 26 US geographic areas. Among Cohort 3 donors, those recovered had two negative PCRs, clearance, or symptom resolution. Sequencing was performed with immunoSEQ multiplex PCR; in TCRdb, only in-frame clones are kept and a portion is missing. In the table there are hundreds of thousands of clones, around 91% of which are singletons. The material sequenced was PBMCs or T cells enriched from blood (not recorded which). The chain recombines TRBV5-1 with TRBJ1-2; TRBD1 is a possible D gene (6 bases). The receptor was isolated from a woman between 18 and 30 years old who had recovered from COVID-19. The CDR3 reads CASSRTDNYGYTF. The CDR3 DNA reads as TGCGCCAGCAGCCGGACAGATAACTATGGCTACACCTTC.